This T cell receptor beta chain was obtained from a study of neoadjuvant nivolumab and ipilimumab in lung cancer. Sequencing was performed with immunoSEQ multiplex PCR; in TCRdb, only in-frame clones are kept and a portion is missing. The table lists under 4,000 clones, about 79% of them singletons, with around 4.9% in the top ten. This CDR3 has 13 residues. Germline values: CDR1 SGHAT, CDR2 FQDESV (reference sequence). V dropped 5 bases and J dropped 2 bases, with 9 bases sitting between them. This receptor was identified in an adult with non-small cell lung cancer. V is TRBV11-1 and J is TRBJ1-2; weak D call: TRBD1 (5 bases). The source material was peripheral blood, sampled after neoadjuvant nivolumab, alone or with ipilimumab, at or shortly before surgery. The DNA for the CDR3 is TGTGCCAGCAGCCCCGGACAAAACTATGGCTACACCTTC. Translation: CASSPGQNYGYTF.